This T cell receptor (beta chain) appears in the sequencing data of a study of T cell repertoires in cytomegalovirus infection. Study-wide background: A matching HLA type, together with CMV infection, was signaled by public TCR beta signatures.

The study's findings and limits: In two of eight donors, the top clonotype was HLA-C-restricted CMV-specific. Cumulative frequency of public TCR beta families picked out carriers of CMV plus the relevant HLA.

Germline CDR1 reads SGHTA; CDR2 reads FQGNSA. The length of the CDR3 is 13 residues. The V end was cut by 5 bases, the J end by 7 bases, with 13 bases between. One entry per CDR3 protein, called by TCRdb with MiXCR from the reads. The sample carries hundreds of thousands of distinct CDR3 sequences, 6% to 8% recorded once. Ten or more counts support this clonotype. Its specificity is not known. The chain recombines TRBV7-2 with TRBJ2-3; D gene uncertain. The TCR was taken from a human donor in good health (CMV status not recorded). Some clones in this sample may be carry-over from other donors' samples. Material for sequencing was PBMCs. The CDR3 nucleotides read TGTGCCAGCAGCCCCCCCTCGACCTATACGCAGTATTTT. It encodes CASSPPSTYTQYF.